This is a list of T cell receptor beta chains from one sample in a study of PD-1 blockade in classical Hodgkin lymphoma. Data came from immunoSEQ multiplex PCR; TCRdb stores just in-frame clones and leaves some out. The sample carries some 13,000 clones, about four fifths recorded once. This specimen consisted of CD4+ T cells from blood, obtained before the fourth cycle of nivolumab. The origin of the receptors is a human donor with classical Hodgkin lymphoma. Both conserved end residues are part of each CDR3. Fields, in order: CDR3 length, D gene, V gene, J gene, clone size, CDR3 protein, CDR3 DNA. D genes are given only for firm matches. Clone size appears in some rows only: once, few, many, or a class for an expanded clone.

CDR3 length: 14; D gene: TRBD1; V gene: TRBV7-2; J gene: TRBJ1-5; clone size: .; CDR3 protein: CASSPQGSVQPQHF; CDR3 DNA: TGTGCCAGCAGCCCACAGGGGAGCGTGCAGCCCCAGCATTTT
CDR3 length: 14; D gene: .; V gene: TRBV5-4; J gene: TRBJ1-4; clone size: .; CDR3 protein: CASSPSGEREKLFF; CDR3 DNA: TGTGCCAGCAGCCCCAGCGGGGAAAGGGAAAAACTGTTTTTT
CDR3 length: 14; D gene: TRBD1; V gene: TRBV30; J gene: TRBJ2-2; clone size: .; CDR3 protein: CAWRGTGYSGELFF; CDR3 DNA: TGTGCCTGGAGGGGGACAGGTTATAGTGGGGAGCTGTTTTTT
CDR3 length: 13; D gene: .; V gene: TRBV28; J gene: TRBJ2-7; clone size: .; CDR3 protein: CASRRTVSYEQYF; CDR3 DNA: TGTGCCAGCAGAAGGACAGTCTCCTACGAGCAGTACTTC
CDR3 length: 14; D gene: TRBD1; V gene: TRBV7-9; J gene: TRBJ1-5; clone size: .; CDR3 protein: CASSPRQGGQPQHF; CDR3 DNA: TGTGCCAGCAGCCCCCGACAGGGCGGTCAGCCCCAGCATTTT
CDR3 length: 14; D gene: TRBD1; V gene: TRBV29-1; J gene: TRBJ1-1; clone size: .; CDR3 protein: CSAQVGTGGTEAFF; CDR3 DNA: TGCAGCGCCCAGGTAGGGACAGGGGGGACTGAAGCTTTCTTT
CDR3 length: 14; D gene: .; V gene: TRBV5-1; J gene: TRBJ1-3; clone size: once; CDR3 protein: CASSLWGTGNTIYF; CDR3 DNA: TGCGCCAGCAGCTTGTGGGGCACGGGAAACACCATATATTTT
CDR3 length: 14; D gene: TRBD1; V gene: TRBV9; J gene: TRBJ1-2; clone size: .; CDR3 protein: CASSVTGGSYGYTF; CDR3 DNA: TGTGCCAGCAGCGTGACAGGGGGTTCTTACGGCTACACCTTC
CDR3 length: 15; D gene: TRBD2; V gene: TRBV18; J gene: TRBJ2-3; clone size: .; CDR3 protein: CASSRTSSRGDTQYF; CDR3 DNA: TGTGCCAGCTCACGGACTAGCAGCCGGGGAGATACGCAGTATTTT
CDR3 length: 14; D gene: .; V gene: TRBV30; J gene: TRBJ1-5; clone size: .; CDR3 protein: CAWSDLGGNQPQHF; CDR3 DNA: TGTGCCTGGAGTGATCTCGGAGGCAATCAGCCCCAGCATTTT